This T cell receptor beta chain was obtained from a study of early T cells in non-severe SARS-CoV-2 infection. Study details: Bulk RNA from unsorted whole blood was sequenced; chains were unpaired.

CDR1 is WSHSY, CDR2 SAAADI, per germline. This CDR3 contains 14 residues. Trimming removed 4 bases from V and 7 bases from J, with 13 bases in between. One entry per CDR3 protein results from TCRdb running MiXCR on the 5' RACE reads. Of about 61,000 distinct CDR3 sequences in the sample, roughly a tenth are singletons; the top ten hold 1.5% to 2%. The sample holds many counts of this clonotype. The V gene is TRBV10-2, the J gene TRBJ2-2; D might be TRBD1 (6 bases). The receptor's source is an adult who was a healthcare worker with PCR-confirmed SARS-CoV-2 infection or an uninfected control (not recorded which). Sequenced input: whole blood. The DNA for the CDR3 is TGCGCCAGCAGTGCCGTCGACAGGTTCGGGGAGCTGTTTTTT. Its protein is CASSAVDRFGELFF.